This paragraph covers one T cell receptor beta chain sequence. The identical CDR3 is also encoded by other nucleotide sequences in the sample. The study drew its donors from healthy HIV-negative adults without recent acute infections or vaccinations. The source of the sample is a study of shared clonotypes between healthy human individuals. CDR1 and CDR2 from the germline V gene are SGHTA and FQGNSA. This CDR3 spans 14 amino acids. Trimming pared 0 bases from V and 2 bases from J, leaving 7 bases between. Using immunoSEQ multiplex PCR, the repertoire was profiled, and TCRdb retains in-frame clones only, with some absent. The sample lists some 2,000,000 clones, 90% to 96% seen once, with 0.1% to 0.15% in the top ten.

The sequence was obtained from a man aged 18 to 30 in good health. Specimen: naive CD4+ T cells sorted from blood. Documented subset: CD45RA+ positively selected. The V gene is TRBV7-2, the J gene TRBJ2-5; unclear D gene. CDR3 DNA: TGTGCCAGCAGCTTAGCGGCCAGTCAAGAGACCCAGTACTTC. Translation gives CASSLAASQETQYF.